Shown below are 27 T cell receptor beta chains from a single sample sequenced in a study of T cells after yellow fever vaccination. TCRdb fed the 5' RACE reads into MiXCR, producing one record per CDR3 protein. The data show around 350,000 distinct CDR3 sequences, 11% seen once. Sequencing used PBMCs, obtained on the day of the first yellow fever vaccination. These receptors all come from a man aged 18 to 35 who received the YFV17D yellow fever vaccine.

This clonotype occurred a few times. The gene calls are TRBV3-1 and TRBJ2-1; TRBD1 or TRBD2 may be the D gene (6 bases each). The V and J ends lost 4 bases and 9 bases respectively, with 19 bases between them. Germline V gene lookup returns CDR1 LGHDT and CDR2 YNNKEL (reference sequence). The CDR3 has 15 amino acids. This CDR3 is CASSPNPLGGAEQFF. The CDR3 DNA is TGTGCCAGCAGCCCCAACCCGCTCGGGGGCGCTGAGCAGTTCTTC.

This chain links TRBV12-3 or TRBV12-4 with TRBJ2-7, with D maybe TRBD2 (6 bases). With 3 bases removed from V and 5 bases from J, the gap between germline ends came to 11 bases. The CDR3 runs 13 residues. The CDR3, as DNA: TGTGCCAGCAGTTTGTTGGGAGGCCACGAGCAGTACTTC. Amino acid sequence: CASSLLGGHEQYF.

This CDR3 reads CASSIQPDSYEQYF. In nucleotides, the CDR3 is TGTGCCAGTAGTATTCAGCCGGACAGCTACGAGCAGTACTTC. The rearrangement uses TRBV19 and TRBJ2-7, with D possibly being TRBD1 (6 bases). This CDR3 spans 14 amino acids. Trimming took 3 bases from V and 3 from J, leaving 12 bases between them. The V gene's germline CDR1 is LNHDA and CDR2 SQIVND (reference sequence). Variable domain in full (rest from reference TRBV19 and TRBJ2-7): DGGITQSPKYLFRKEGQNVTLSCEQNLNHDAMYWYRQDPGQGLRLIYYSQIVNDFQKGDIAEGYSVSREKKESFPLTVTSAQKNPTAFYLCASSIQPDSYEQYFGPGTRLTVT.

The chain joins TRBV9 to TRBJ2-5, with 9 nucleotides matching TRBD1. The CDR3 sequence is 15 residues long. With 4 bases clipped from V and 4 bases from J, the junction kept 8 bases outside the gene matches. CDR1 and CDR2 from the germline V gene are SGDLS and YYNGEE. For the CDR3, the DNA is TGTGCCAGCAGCACTAAACAGGGGGCACGAGAGACCCAGTACTTC. Translating it yields CASSTKQGARETQYF.

The chain couples TRBV28 to TRBJ1-1, with 9 bases lining up with TRBD1. V shed 3 bases, J shed 4 bases, and the junction held 6 bases outside the gene matches. This CDR3 region has 15 residues. Germline assignment: CDR1 MDHEN and CDR2 SYDVKM. The DNA for the CDR3 is TGTGCCAGCAGTTTCCTCGGACAGGGGAGCACTGAAGCTTTCTTT. Its protein is CASSFLGQGSTEAFF.

This clonotype was recorded a few times. The chain couples TRBV5-1 to TRBJ1-3; 10 bases map to TRBD1. V trimming: 5 bases; J trimming: 2 bases; junction bases outside the gene matches: 4. The CDR3 sequence is 15 residues long. Germline assignment: CDR1 SGHRS and CDR2 YFSETQ. The CDR3 DNA reads TGCGCCAGCAGTATGGGACAGGGGCCTGGAAACACCATATATTTT. Encoded protein: CASSMGQGPGNTIYF.

The chain combines TRBV20-1 with TRBJ2-1, with TRBD2 matching 8 bases. CDR1 is DFQATT and CDR2 is SNEGSKA in the germline V gene (reference sequence). There are 16 residues in the CDR3. Trimming removed 3 bases from V and 9 bases from J; junction bases left unmatched: 16. The CDR3 nucleotides read TGCAGTGCTAGCAGGGGAATGAGCGGGGGAGGGACTGAGCAGTTCTTC. Translation gives CSASRGMSGGGTEQFF.

This clonotype was detected a few times. The chain recombines TRBV12-3 or TRBV12-4 with TRBJ1-2; 9 nucleotides match TRBD1. J was trimmed by 11 bases and V by 7 bases; bases with no gene match: 8. The CDR3 consists of 12 residues. The CDR3 DNA sequence: TGTGCCAGCATTTCGGGACAGGGACATTACACCTTC. Translated, it gives CASISGQGHYTF.

This clonotype was detected only a few times. The chain uses TRBV27 and TRBJ1-5, with D hard to call. Germline CDR1 MNHEY, CDR2 SMNVEV (reference sequence). Trimming shortened V by 4 bases and J by 4 bases, and 8 bases separated the two germline ends. The CDR3 has 13 residues. The CDR3 is CASSSAGNQPQHF. The CDR3 nucleotides are TGTGCCAGCAGTTCCGCAGGTAATCAGCCCCAGCATTTT.

Many counts were recorded for this clonotype. The rearrangement links TRBV10-3 to TRBJ2-7, with TRBD1 identical over 9 bases. The CDR3 is 14 amino acids. V lost 4 bases to trimming and J lost 7 bases; unmatched junction nucleotides: 8. The V gene's germline CDR1 is ENHRY and CDR2 SYGVKD. CDR3 nucleotide sequence: TGTGCCATCAGTGGGACAGGGGAGCTCGAGGAGCAGTACGTC. Its protein is CAISGTGELEEQYV.

J is TRBJ1-2 and V is TRBV5-5, with D perhaps matching TRBD1 (5 bases). V was pared by 4 bases and J by 4 bases, with 26 bases between. The germline gives CDR1 SGHKS, CDR2 YYEKEE (reference sequence). The CDR3 loop spans 18 amino acids. The CDR3 sequence: CASSLAGAGGEESYGYTF. In DNA form, the CDR3 reads TGTGCCAGCAGCCTGGCCGGGGCCGGGGGGGAAGAGTCCTATGGCTACACCTTC.

The V gene is TRBV20-1, the J gene TRBJ2-3; the D is unclear. The germline V gene encodes CDR1 DFQATT and CDR2 SNEGSKA (reference sequence). CDR3 size: 11 residues. Trimming cost V 3 bases and J 6 bases, with 7 bases left between them. The CDR3 DNA follows: TGCAGTGCTAGGTTCGTGGATACGCAGTATTTT. The encoded protein is CSARFVDTQYF.

V gene TRBV5-1 combines with J gene TRBJ2-3; TRBD2 aligns across 13 bases. This CDR3 is built from 16 residues. V lost 4 bases to trimming and J lost 6 bases; unmatched junction nucleotides: 8. CDR1 and CDR2 (germline): SGHRS, YFSETQ. The chain's CDR3 is CASSRLAGGIRDTQYF. The CDR3, as DNA: TGCGCCAGCAGCCGACTAGCGGGGGGCATCAGGGATACGCAGTATTTT.

This clonotype has only a few counts. The chain couples TRBV19 to TRBJ1-2; D not resolved. Germline CDR1 is LNHDA and CDR2 is SQIVND (reference sequence). Trimming took off 3 bases at V and 5 bases at J, with 13 bases between the two ends. CDR3 length equals 14 residues. CDR3 coding DNA: TGTGCCAGTAGTATGAATAGTTATGATTATGGCTACACCTTC. This sequence encodes CASSMNSYDYGYTF.

The chain has TRBV3-1 and TRBJ2-7; D possibly corresponds to TRBD1 (5 bases). Looked up from germline, CDR1 is LGHDT and CDR2 is YNNKEL (reference sequence). The V end was cut by 1 base, the J end by 5 bases, with 12 bases between. The CDR3 is 14 amino acids. As DNA, the CDR3 is TGTGCCAGCAGCCAAGGTCCGGGCAGGGACGAGCAGTACTTC. The encoded protein is CASSQGPGRDEQYF.

This clonotype was observed a few times. The CDR3 nucleotides read TGTGCCAGCAGTTACCGCCGGGACGGGAACAATCAGCCCCAGCATTTT. The encoded protein is CASSYRRDGNNQPQHF. V usage is TRBV6-2 or TRBV6-3 and J usage is TRBJ1-5; tentative D call: TRBD1 (5 bases). Trimming shortened V by 2 bases and J by 3 bases, and 14 bases separated the two germline ends. The CDR3 is 16 amino acids. The germline V gene has CDR1 MNHEY and CDR2 SVGEGT.

This chain uses TRBV4-1 with TRBJ2-1, with TRBD1 matching 7 bases. CDR3 size: 16 residues. Per the germline V gene, CDR1 is MGHRA and CDR2 is YSYEKL. The J segment lost 4 bases and the V segment lost 2 bases, leaving 8 bases of the junction unmatched. The CDR3 DNA follows: TGCGCCAGCAGCCAAAGGACAGGAGATCCTTACAATGAGCAGTTCTTC. This encodes CASSQRTGDPYNEQFF.

This clonotype was seen a few times. This sequence joins TRBV20-1 and TRBJ2-7; D is perhaps TRBD2 (7 bases). CDR1 and CDR2 (germline): DFQATT, SNEGSKA (reference sequence). V lost 3 bases to trimming and J lost 4 bases, with 13 bases between them. This CDR3 region has 13 residues. This chain's CDR3 is CSASGGAGYEQYF. CDR3 DNA: TGCAGTGCTAGTGGGGGGGCGGGTTACGAGCAGTACTTC.

The genes are TRBV4-3 and TRBJ2-7; TRBD2 matches at 8 bases. The V gene end was trimmed by 0 bases and the J gene end by 0 bases; junction bases not matched to a gene: 10. The CDR3 covers 18 residues. Germline lookup yields CDR1 LGHNA and CDR2 YSLEER. As DNA, the CDR3 is TGCGCCAGCAGCCAAGATCGGGGGGGAGCCTCTACCTCCTACGAGCAGTACTTC. Its translation is CASSQDRGGASTSYEQYF.

This chain links TRBV10-2 with TRBJ2-1; D remains unclear. Trimming cost V 6 bases and J 6 bases, with 12 bases left between them. Per germline, CDR1 WSHSY and CDR2 SAAADI. The CDR3 has 13 amino acids. This CDR3 is CASRYDGTNEQFF. As DNA, the CDR3 is TGCGCCAGCAGATACGACGGTACCAATGAGCAGTTCTTC.

In nucleotides, the CDR3 is TGTGCCAGTAGTATATTTAGGAATGAGCAGTTCTTC. Its translation: CASSIFRNEQFF. V is TRBV19 and J is TRBJ2-1; D not resolved. Per the germline V gene, CDR1 is LNHDA and CDR2 is SQIVND (reference sequence). This CDR3 comprises 12 residues. V was pared by 2 bases and J by 7 bases, with 6 bases between.

The V call is TRBV7-4, the J call TRBJ2-4; 7 nucleotides align to TRBD1. Trimming at V came to 5 bases and at J to 0 bases, leaving 10 bases not matched to a gene. Germline V gene lookup returns CDR1 SGHVT and CDR2 SQSDAQ. The length of the CDR3 is 17 residues. The CDR3 loop is CASSLDRDGLAKNIQYF. CDR3 bases: TGTGCCAGCAGCCTTGACAGGGACGGTCTAGCCAAAAACATTCAGTACTTC.

This chain links TRBV20-1 with TRBJ1-6; D not certain. V dropped 3 bases and J dropped 11 bases, with 8 bases sitting between them. In germline, CDR1 is DFQATT, CDR2 SNEGSKA (reference sequence). This CDR3 is built from 11 residues. The CDR3 bases are TGCAGTGCTAGTGAGGGAACACCCCTCCACTTT. It codes for CSASEGTPLHF.

This rearrangement joins TRBV24-1 to TRBJ2-2; D uncertain. Trimming stripped 4 bases from V and 2 bases from J, with 16 bases between. CDR3 size: 17 residues. Germline assignment: CDR1 KGHDR and CDR2 SFDVKD. As DNA, the CDR3 is TGTGCCACCAGTGAACCCTTTGCGGCGACCAACACCGGGGAGCTGTTTTTT. It encodes CATSEPFAATNTGELFF.

V gene TRBV6-7 combines with J gene TRBJ1-5; D gene uncertain. TRBV6-7 falls under the ORF class, with uncertain function. The CDR3 has 14 residues. Trimming stripped 8 bases from V and 3 bases from J, with 14 bases between. The CDR3 spells CASDDVNVNQPQHF. The CDR3 DNA sequence: TGTGCCAGCGACGACGTCAACGTCAATCAGCCCCAGCATTTT.

The chain couples TRBV29-1 to TRBJ1-1, with 7 nucleotides matching TRBD1. Germline loops: CDR1 SQVTM, CDR2 ANQGSEA. The CDR3 contains 13 residues. The V and J ends lost 5 bases and 4 bases, in that order; junction bases with no gene match: 7. CDR3 protein: CSVPDRAGTEAFF. CDR3 sequence (DNA): TGCAGCGTTCCCGACAGGGCGGGCACTGAAGCTTTCTTT.

There are a few counts of this clonotype. The J gene is TRBJ1-1, the V gene TRBV6-5; D ambiguous. V was cut by 3 bases and J by 6 bases, with 14 bases left in between. The CDR3 length is 14 residues. Germline V gives CDR1 MNHEY, CDR2 SVGAGI. CDR3 in DNA: TGTGCCAGCAGTTATAGACCCCTGTCAGCTGAAGCTTTCTTT. Translated: CASSYRPLSAEAFF.